The text below deals with one TCR beta chain. This clonotype was detected a few times. Its antigen target is currently unknown. No base qualities exist here, and no much larger clone lies one base off it. This entry belongs to a study of identical twins (TCRdb year 2016). The study in broad terms: To test whether fetal clonotypes persist, the study used deep sequencing on TCR alpha and beta repertoires from monozygotic twins, unrelated adults of various ages, and cord blood. To rule out contamination, replicate twin experiments were performed at different times with different library preparation protocols.

Library preparation employed 5' RACE. TCRdb names Illumina HiSeq 2000 as the instrument used. Template switching introduced a universal primer binding site; the final cDNA contained a unique molecular identifier, enabling accurate counting of TCR cDNA molecules. Specific primers in the conserved constant-segment region were used to synthesize first-strand cDNA for the TCR alpha and beta chains. To control for contamination, each cDNA library was double barcoded with a SMART-Mk sample barcode plus Illumina barcodes. TruSeq adapter sequences and Illumina sample barcodes were added in two successive PCR steps. The TCR alpha and beta cDNA libraries were sequenced on the Illumina HiSeq platform using custom primers. As for the authors' bioinformatics: Unique molecular identifiers were extracted from raw reads with MiGEC, and CDR3 positions were determined with MiXCR. For each individual, recombination models were inferred using an EM algorithm with the repgenHMM and IGoR tools. The tcR package in R was used for shared clonotype analysis, with sharing normalized by the product of cloneset sizes. Out-of-frame nonproductive sequences were analyzed to study raw recombination free of thymic and clonal selection effects. In-frame beta chains were kept once TCRdb had trimmed the public reads at Q25 with fastp and called clones with MiXCR. Every CDR3 protein is listed once, alongside the most common genes and DNA of its rows. These V and J calls originate from TCRdb's pipeline instead of the authors' own analysis. This sample comprises about 530,000 distinct CDR3 sequences, approximately 20% of them detected only once. The top ten constitute about 0.5% of the sample.

Trimmed from V: 5 bases; trimmed from J: 1 base; junction bases lacking a gene match: 6. CDR1 is given as SQVTM and CDR2 as ANQGSEA, both from the germline V gene. The CDR3 goes from the cysteine to the phenylalanine over 14 residues. The read is trimmed to its CDR3 DNA, 42 bases read in frame from base 1. Every donor was a healthy Caucasian. The twin cohort comprised three pairs of female monozygotic twins, all aged roughly 18 to 30 years. Positive isolation kits from Invitrogen were used to isolate the CD4+ and CD8+ T cell populations. Study-level results and caveats: Compared with coincidental sharing between unrelated individuals, an excess of low generation-probability sequences was observed among out-of-frame TCR alpha sequences shared between twins. Conclusions relied on cross-sectional statistical analysis, since the same donors could not be followed over many years. In monozygotic twins, out-of-frame TCR alpha sharing was systematically underestimated by recombination models, although the models agreed with sharing between unrelated individuals. Zero-insertion analyses could be partly confounded by invariant T cells such as MAIT and iNKT, though diverse VJ usage argued against such confounding for most clonotypes. Abundant cord blood beta clonotypes carried fewer insertions; young adult naive repertoires showed a weaker similar trend, while memory repertoires showed none. Excess twin sharing in beta out-of-frame sequences was weaker because fewer shared sequences lowered the signal-to-noise ratio.

These data were also filed under a second study, of yellow fever vaccine responses in identical twins. In that second paper, the authors write: According to the authors, in identical twins the way T cells responded to vaccination appeared partly convergent and partly personalized. In the study, vaccine-responding T cell clones were precisely tracked in identical twins.

Sample: CD4+ T cells sorted from blood. This TCR was sampled from a woman between 18 and 29 years old in good health. Recombination linked TRBV29-1 to TRBJ2-7, with TRBD2 matching 9 junction bases. The base sequence is TGCAGCGTTTCCCTTAGCGGGAGATCCTACGAGCAGTACTTC. It is translated as CSVSLSGRSYEQYF.